This is a list of T cell receptor beta chains from one sample in a study of cytomegalovirus exposure and HLA in healthy donors. The method was immunoSEQ multiplex PCR; TCRdb's version includes in-frame clones alone and lacks a portion of them. The data contain about 120,000 clones, less than 65% of them singletons. Sequencing used PBMCs. The source of these receptors is a man aged 40-55 years in good health and CMV-seropositive. Each CDR3 is given without its conserved first and last residue. D genes are given only for firm matches. Clone size appears in some rows only: once, few, many, or a class for an expanded clone.

>TRBV29-1|.|.
SVEQDSFHYGYT
>TRBV7-2|.|.
ASSPPTASYNEQF
>TRBV18|.|few
ASSPGAGAGELF
>TRBV29-1|TRBD1|.
SVKTGTNNYGYT
>TRBV9|TRBD1|.
ASSPYTGAEAF
>TRBV30|.|.
AWSEDIGVQPQH
>TRBV10-3|TRBD1|.
AISAGQGPGYT
>TRBV6-6|TRBD1|.
ASSYSPGGPTEAF
>TRBV14|.|.
ASSRRRDTGELF
>TRBV6-1|TRBD1|few
ASRTGTGTTGELF
>TRBV10-3|TRBD1|.
AIRDEGAQGGELF
>TRBV19|.|.
ASSIPENYGYT
>TRBV30|TRBD1|.
AWSRDRSKNSNQPQH
>TRBV6-6|.|few
ASSADSFGEKLF
>TRBV19|.|.
ATAGLTNTEAF
>TRBV10-1|TRBD1|.
ASSEGQGAGETQY
>TRBV5-6|TRBD2|.
ASSGTSTGTDTQY
>TRBV6-5|.|.
ASSYSFGQPQH
>TRBV10-2|TRBD2|.
ASSTSGGPIEF
>TRBV7-3|TRBD2|.
ASSLIGTRGETQY
>TRBV2|.|.
ASRRGIGATEAF
>TRBV27|TRBD2|.
ASSSSGYEQY
>TRBV28|.|few
ASSFQGFAYEQY
>TRBV19|.|.
ASKPSSGAYNEQF
>TRBV5-1|.|.
ASSLTGTQYNEQF
>TRBV4-2|.|few
ASSQDVGRDSVQPQH
>TRBV7-2|TRBD2|.
ASSPSAREGYNEQF
>TRBV29-1|TRBD2|.
SYLDSGGPYNEQF
>TRBV28|TRBD1|.
ASRPTGGQPQH